This T cell receptor beta chain came from a study of CD8 T cells in Susac syndrome. General study findings and limits: As the study acknowledged, the number of individuals in its TCR sequencing and HLA analysis was relatively small.

The authors carried out high-throughput sequencing of TCR beta. They applied it to CD8+ and CD4+ T cells obtained from blood. Negative isolation yielded the CD8+ and CD4+ T cells, while FACS enriched the TEMRA cells. Trimming pared 8 bases from V and 7 bases from J, leaving 11 bases between. The CDR3 extends over 11 amino acids. Germline CDR1 reads KGHSH; CDR2 reads LQKENI. The sample holds one count of this clonotype. Its antigen remains unidentified. Reverse transcription used roughly 0.45 to 1 ug RNA and random hexamers. Amplification of the TCR beta CDR3 was carried out by immunoSEQ multiplex PCR, which spanned a total of 54 Vbeta and 13 Jbeta segments. TCRdb re-analysed the immunoSEQ multiplex PCR reads in MiXCR, keeping a single row per CDR3 protein. The sample yields around 130,000 distinct CDR3 sequences, 85% to 95% seen once.

The origin of this receptor is a human donor with multiple sclerosis. The sequenced material came from CD4+ T cells from PBMCs. The chain combines TRBV18 with TRBJ1-1; perhaps TRBD1 as D (6 bases). CDR3 sequence reads: CASRTADEAFF. CDR3 DNA: TGTGCCAGCCGGACAGCGGATGAAGCTTTCTTT.